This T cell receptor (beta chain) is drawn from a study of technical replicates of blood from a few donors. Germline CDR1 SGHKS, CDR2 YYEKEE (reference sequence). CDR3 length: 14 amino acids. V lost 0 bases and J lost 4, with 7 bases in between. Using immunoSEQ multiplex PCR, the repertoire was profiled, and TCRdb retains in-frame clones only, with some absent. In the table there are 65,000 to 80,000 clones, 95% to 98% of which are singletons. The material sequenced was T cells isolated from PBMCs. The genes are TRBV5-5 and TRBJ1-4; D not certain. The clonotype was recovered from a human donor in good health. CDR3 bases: TGTGCCAGCAGCTTGGGGCTGTTTAATGAAAAACTGTTTTTT. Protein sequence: CASSLGLFNEKLFF. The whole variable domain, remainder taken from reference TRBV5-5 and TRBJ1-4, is DAGVTQSPTHLIKTRGQQVTLRCSPISGHKSVSWYQQVLGQGPQFIFQYYEKEERGRGNFPDRFSARQFPNYSSELNVNALLLGDSALYLCASSLGLFNEKLFFGSGTQLSVL.